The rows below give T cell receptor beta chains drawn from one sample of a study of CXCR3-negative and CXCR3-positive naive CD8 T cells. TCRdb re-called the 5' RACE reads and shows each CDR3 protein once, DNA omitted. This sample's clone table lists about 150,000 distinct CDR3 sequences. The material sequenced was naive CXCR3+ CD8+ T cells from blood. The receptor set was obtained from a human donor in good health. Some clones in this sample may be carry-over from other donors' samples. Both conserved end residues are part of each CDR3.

CDR3aa: CASSPRDILDTQYF
j_gene: TRBJ2-3
v_gene: TRBV3-1

CDR3aa: CASSLAGDVYNEQFF
j_gene: TRBJ2-1
v_gene: TRBV12-3/TRBV12-4

CDR3aa: CASSLVSGGANEQFF
j_gene: TRBJ2-1
v_gene: TRBV7-3

CDR3aa: CASTPTGGSYNEQFF
j_gene: TRBJ2-1
v_gene: TRBV11-2

CDR3aa: CASSIVGGLSSYNEQFF
j_gene: TRBJ2-1
v_gene: TRBV19

CDR3aa: CASGLALAGNLYNEQFF
j_gene: TRBJ2-1
v_gene: TRBV12-5

CDR3aa: CASSQYLAGAWNEQFF
j_gene: TRBJ2-1
v_gene: TRBV5-4

CDR3aa: CASTQAGDEQFF
j_gene: TRBJ2-1
v_gene: TRBV6-6

CDR3aa: CSVGTGITGELFF
j_gene: TRBJ2-2
v_gene: TRBV29-1

CDR3aa: CASSAGQGWTNEQFF
j_gene: TRBJ2-1
v_gene: TRBV2

CDR3aa: CASSPGLAGVEQFF
j_gene: TRBJ2-1
v_gene: TRBV6-2/TRBV6-3

CDR3aa: CASGWDGSYEQYF
j_gene: TRBJ2-7
v_gene: TRBV7-9

CDR3aa: CSSRGGGYNEQFF
j_gene: TRBJ2-1
v_gene: TRBV29-1

CDR3aa: CSVGSPGRKDIQYF
j_gene: TRBJ2-4
v_gene: TRBV29-1

CDR3aa: CASSSVYAQGKATDTQYF
j_gene: TRBJ2-3
v_gene: TRBV7-9

CDR3aa: CASRLEGTAYNEQFF
j_gene: TRBJ2-1
v_gene: TRBV28

CDR3aa: CASSPRGRGRHQDTQYF
j_gene: TRBJ2-3
v_gene: TRBV11-2

CDR3aa: CAIDGTFYGYTF
j_gene: TRBJ1-2
v_gene: TRBV28

CDR3aa: CASSQEDRHYGYTF
j_gene: TRBJ1-2
v_gene: TRBV3-1

CDR3aa: CASRLTGHPSYEQYF
j_gene: TRBJ2-7
v_gene: TRBV27

CDR3aa: CASSQDWAGGGYNEQFF
j_gene: TRBJ2-1
v_gene: TRBV4-3

CDR3aa: CASSLDRIYDYGYTF
j_gene: TRBJ1-2
v_gene: TRBV12-3/TRBV12-4

CDR3aa: CASSLGSSGNTIYF
j_gene: TRBJ1-3
v_gene: TRBV28

CDR3aa: CASSQEKGGYEQYF
j_gene: TRBJ2-7
v_gene: TRBV4-2

CDR3aa: CSVVERGYGEQFF
j_gene: TRBJ2-1
v_gene: TRBV29-1

CDR3aa: CASSPLGDSYNEQFF
j_gene: TRBJ2-1
v_gene: TRBV28

CDR3aa: CASSLDRDTGELFF
j_gene: TRBJ2-2
v_gene: TRBV5-1

CDR3aa: CASSPDGLEAFF
j_gene: TRBJ1-1
v_gene: TRBV7-3

CDR3aa: CASSGSGGPATDTQYF
j_gene: TRBJ2-3
v_gene: TRBV7-6

CDR3aa: CSARDLFGDFNEQFF
j_gene: TRBJ2-1
v_gene: TRBV20-1

CDR3aa: CSVEGGASETQYF
j_gene: TRBJ2-5
v_gene: TRBV29-1

CDR3aa: CAVGLHPIMQYF
j_gene: TRBJ2-3
v_gene: TRBV19

CDR3aa: CASSQDLTSGGAGYEQYF
j_gene: TRBJ2-7
v_gene: TRBV4-2

CDR3aa: CASSYGAEDRGETQYF
j_gene: TRBJ2-5
v_gene: TRBV6-5

CDR3aa: CSARDLDRDTNTEAFF
j_gene: TRBJ1-1
v_gene: TRBV20-1

CDR3aa: CASSNTGTEAFF
j_gene: TRBJ1-1
v_gene: TRBV28

CDR3aa: CSASLGTSGTGLNNEQFF
j_gene: TRBJ2-1
v_gene: TRBV20-1

CDR3aa: CASSRRGDGTNYGYTF
j_gene: TRBJ1-2
v_gene: TRBV7-9

CDR3aa: CASSYLADSYEQYF
j_gene: TRBJ2-7
v_gene: TRBV6-5